These 27 T cell receptor beta chains were sequenced from one sample in a study of Ad26.COV2.S vaccination and SARS-CoV-2 variants. TCRdb's copy holds only in-frame clones and misses some; the assay was immunoSEQ multiplex PCR. The sample includes about 470,000 clones, 80% to 95% seen only once; the top ten take about 4.4%. Treatment meaning: around 19 received Ad26.COV2.S at low or high dose, single or two shots; five or six received placebo; per-sample allocation not given. After the first vaccine or placebo injection, samples were drawn on day 63. Sequences were derived from peripheral blood, sampled in a trial of Ad26.COV2.S vaccine versus placebo. The receptors come from a person between 18 and 59 years old who received the Ad26.COV2.S COVID-19 vaccine or a placebo.

This rearrangement joins TRBV6-4 to TRBJ1-2; D uncertain. CDR1 and CDR2 (germline): MRHNA, SNTAGT. V lost 0 bases to trimming and J lost 4 bases, with 6 bases between them. This CDR3 comprises 13 residues. The DNA of the CDR3 is TGTGCCAGCAGTGACTCGGGCGGCTATGGCTACACCTTC. Amino acids: CASSDSGGYGYTF.

The chain has TRBV24-1 and TRBJ1-1; 8 bases agree with TRBD1. Germline CDR1 and CDR2: KGHDR and SFDVKD. Trimming removed 4 bases from V and 5 bases from J; junction bases left unmatched: 11. This CDR3 has 16 amino acids. Here the CDR3 reads CATSEVQQGAGTEAFF. CDR3 bases: TGTGCCACCAGTGAAGTTCAGCAGGGGGCAGGGACTGAAGCTTTCTTT.

This chain uses TRBV19 with TRBJ2-1; D possibly corresponds to TRBD2 (6 bases). This CDR3 has 15 residues. The V gene's germline CDR1 is LNHDA and CDR2 SQIVND (reference sequence). Deletions cut 7 bases from V and 2 bases from J, with 15 bases between. The CDR3 DNA follows: TGTGCCAGTACCCCTCTAGCGAACACCTACAATGAGCAGTTCTTC. Protein sequence: CASTPLANTYNEQFF.

The rearrangement links TRBV19 to TRBJ2-7; TRBD1 matches 9 bases. CDR1 is LNHDA, CDR2 SQIVND, per germline (reference sequence). V shed 6 bases and J 2 bases; nucleotides not matched to a gene: 8. The CDR3 consists of 15 residues. The CDR3 DNA is TGTGCCAGTAGCCGGGGACAGGGTCTCCCCTACGAGCAGTACTTC. Its protein product is CASSRGQGLPYEQYF. Full variable domain (rest looked up from reference TRBV19 and TRBJ2-7): DGGITQSPKYLFRKEGQNVTLSCEQNLNHDAMYWYRQDPGQGLRLIYYSQIVNDFQKGDIAEGYSVSREKKESFPLTVTSAQKNPTAFYLCASSRGQGLPYEQYFGPGTRLTVT.

This sequence joins TRBV27 and TRBJ2-7; D may be TRBD2 (7 bases). The CDR3 is made up of 16 amino acids. Trimming removed 0 bases at V and 3 bases at J, with 15 bases between. The germline CDR1 and CDR2 sequences are MNHEY and SMNVEV (reference sequence). The CDR3 region is CASSLSRKGGLYEQYF. Written as DNA, the CDR3 is TGTGCCAGCAGTTTATCGAGAAAGGGGGGGCTCTACGAGCAGTACTTC.

This sequence joins TRBV7-6 and TRBJ2-3; TRBD2 aligns across 7 bases. CDR1 is SGHVS, CDR2 FNYEAQ, per germline. The CDR3 extends over 14 amino acids. V was pared by 5 bases and J by 4 bases, with 6 bases of the junction left unmatched. This CDR3 reads CASSPWGGADTQYF. The CDR3 nucleotides read TGTGCCAGCAGCCCTTGGGGGGGGGCAGATACGCAGTATTTT.

This chain joins TRBV9 and TRBJ1-6, with TRBD1 as a possible D gene (5 bases). The CDR3 loop spans 15 amino acids. CDR1 is SGDLS and CDR2 is YYNGEE in the germline V gene. V lost 0 bases, J lost 10 bases, and 14 bases lay in between. The CDR3 nucleotides are TGTGCCAGCAGCGTAGAGGTCAGCGGGGGATCACCCCTCCACTTT. It translates to CASSVEVSGGSPLHF. The full variable domain, rest sourced from reference TRBV9 and TRBJ1-6, is DSGVTQTPKHLITATGQRVTLRCSPRSGDLSVYWYQQSLDQGLQFLIQYYNGEERAKGNILERFSAQQFPDLHSELNLSSLELGDSALYFCASSVEVSGGSPLHFGNGTRLTVT.

The chain is built from TRBV30 and TRBJ2-5, with 7 positions matching TRBD1. The CDR3 is made up of 14 amino acids. V trimming: 3 bases; J trimming: 0 bases; junction bases outside the gene matches: 4. Germline lookup yields CDR1 GTSNPN and CDR2 SVGIG (reference sequence). The CDR3 coding sequence is TGTGCCTGGAGACCGGGACAGTACCAAGAGACCCAGTACTTC. This codes for CAWRPGQYQETQYF.

The chain is built from TRBV5-6 and TRBJ2-7, with 9 bases lining up with TRBD2. The germline CDR1 and CDR2 sequences are SGHDT and YYEEEE. The CDR3 loop spans 17 amino acids. Trimming cost V 1 base and J 9 bases; bases outside gene matches: 17. CDR3 sequence: CASSLNDGGRAAAGQYF. DNA of the CDR3: TGTGCCAGCAGCTTGAATGACGGCGGGAGGGCCGCGGCGGGGCAGTACTTC.

This chain joins TRBV6-4 and TRBJ2-3, with TRBD2 matching over 9 bases. CDR1 is MRHNA and CDR2 is SNTAGT in the germline V gene. The CDR3 contains 16 residues. V dropped 3 bases and J dropped 2; count of bases not matched to a gene: 6. Written as DNA, the CDR3 is TGTGCCAGCAGTGAGGTAGCGGGAGCCGACACAGATACGCAGTATTTT. Its protein product is CASSEVAGADTDTQYF.

Concerning this clone: The sample carries other DNA sequences with the same CDR3. V usage is TRBV20-1 and J usage is TRBJ1-5, with D uncertain. Germline CDR1 reads DFQATT; CDR2 reads SNEGSKA (reference sequence). The germline V and J ends were trimmed by 3 bases and 5 bases, with 8 bases remaining between them. This CDR3 spans 12 amino acids. The CDR3 DNA follows: TGCAGTGCTAGTCGCGTGGATCAGCCCCAGCATTTT. This encodes CSASRVDQPQHF.

This clone was seen only once. The CDR3 coding sequence is TGTGCCAGCAGCTATGGCGGAGAGCGTACAGATACGCAGTATTTT. As protein: CASSYGGERTDTQYF. The chain uses TRBV7-9 and TRBJ2-3; D unresolved. The CDR3 is 15 residues long. V shed 4 bases and J shed 3 bases, with 14 bases lying between them. Germline V lookup: CDR1 SEHNR, CDR2 FQNEAQ (reference sequence).

The chain is built from TRBV10-1 and TRBJ1-1; D not certain. CDR1 is WNHNN and CDR2 is SYGVQD in the germline V gene (reference sequence). V was clipped by 3 bases and J by 0 bases, with 8 bases between them. There are 14 residues in the CDR3. CDR3 amino acids: CASSEERVNTEAFF. CDR3 sequence (DNA): TGCGCCAGCAGTGAAGAACGTGTGAACACTGAAGCTTTCTTT.

The rearrangement uses TRBV7-9 and TRBJ2-5; the D is unclear. Germline CDR1 reads SEHNR; CDR2 reads FQNEAQ (reference sequence). The CDR3 runs to 12 residues. Trimming removed 3 bases from V and 6 bases from J, with 8 bases in between. CDR3 coding DNA: TGTGCCAGCAGCTTCGAAAGCAAGACCCAGTACTTC. Protein sequence: CASSFESKTQYF.

V is TRBV7-9 and J is TRBJ2-5; tentative D call: TRBD2 (6 bases). CDR1 is SEHNR and CDR2 is FQNEAQ in the germline V gene (reference sequence). The CDR3 is 14 amino acids. V lost 5 bases, J lost 1 base, and 11 bases lay in between. CDR3 sequence reads: CASSLGTPQETQYF. The CDR3 DNA is TGTGCCAGCAGCCTGGGGACTCCCCAAGAGACCCAGTACTTC.

The chain is built from TRBV5-6 and TRBJ1-2, with D maybe TRBD1 (5 bases). Germline V gives CDR1 SGHDT, CDR2 YYEEEE. The ends were cut back, 3 bases at V and 4 bases at J, with 13 bases in the middle. This CDR3 is built from 14 residues. The CDR3 is CASSSVGVSYGYTF. The CDR3, as DNA: TGTGCCAGCAGCTCTGTGGGGGTTAGCTATGGCTACACCTTC.

The CDR3 here is CASSSTTRTDTQYF. The DNA of the CDR3 is TGTGCCAGCAGTTCGACGACACGCACAGATACGCAGTATTTT. The V call is TRBV27, the J call TRBJ2-3; the D is unclear. This CDR3 is 14 amino acids long. V was shortened by 4 bases and J by 1 base, with 9 bases between the two germline ends. Germline-derived CDR1 and CDR2 are MNHEY and SMNVEV (reference sequence).

The chain recombines TRBV19 with TRBJ2-1; D might be TRBD1 (6 bases). The CDR3 has 14 amino acids. Germline V gene data show CDR1 as LNHDA and CDR2 as SQIVND (reference sequence). Trimming took off 3 bases at V and 3 bases at J, with 9 bases between the two ends. The CDR3 DNA reads TGTGCCAGTAGTATTACAGGGTACTACAATGAGCAGTTCTTC. Protein sequence: CASSITGYYNEQFF.

In regard to this clone: Mismatch with germline at one junction end may stem from a read error. The V and J genes are TRBV18 and TRBJ1-6; D possibly corresponds to TRBD1 (5 bases). The CDR3 sequence is 15 residues long. Germline lookup yields CDR1 KGHSH and CDR2 LQKENI. CDR3 residues: CANSPVREEGSPLHF. The CDR3 region has the DNA TGTGCCAACTCACCTGTCAGGGAGGAAGGTTCACCCCTCCACTTT. Filled out from reference TRBV18 and TRBJ1-6, the complete variable domain reads NAGVMQNPRHLVRRRGQEARLRCSPMKGHSHVYWYRQLPEEGLKFMVYLQKENIIDESGMPKERFSAEFPKEGPSILRIQQVVRGDSAAYFCANSPVREEGSPLHFGNGTRLTVT.

The chain links TRBV27 to TRBJ2-1; D possibly uses TRBD1 or TRBD2 (6 bases each). The V end was cut by 2 bases, the J end by 9 bases, with 8 bases between. From germline, CDR1 is MNHEY and CDR2 SMNVEV (reference sequence). CDR3 length: 12 amino acids. CDR3 coding DNA: TGTGCCAGCAGTTTAAAGGGGGGTGAGCAGTTCTTC. It encodes CASSLKGGEQFF.

This chain uses TRBV24-1 with TRBJ1-5; D is possibly TRBD1 (5 bases). With 4 bases removed from V and 9 bases from J, the gap between germline ends came to 12 bases. The CDR3 covers 13 residues. Germline CDR1 reads KGHDR; CDR2 reads SFDVKD. The CDR3 sequence is CATSETDGGPQHF. CDR3 nucleotides: TGTGCCACCAGTGAGACGGACGGGGGGCCCCAGCATTTT.

V usage is TRBV6-2 or TRBV6-3 and J usage is TRBJ2-1; TRBD2 might be the D (6 bases). V shed 2 bases and J shed 3 bases, with 8 bases lying between them. The CDR3 has 14 residues. In germline, CDR1 is MNHEY, CDR2 SVGEGT. The chain's CDR3 is CASSYAGLYNEQFF. The CDR3 DNA is TGTGCCAGCAGTTACGCGGGGCTCTACAATGAGCAGTTCTTC.

The chain combines TRBV28 with TRBJ2-1; D remains unclear. The germline gives CDR1 MDHEN, CDR2 SYDVKM. CDR3 size: 15 residues. V was trimmed by 3 bases and J by 4 bases, leaving 13 bases between them. CDR3 residues: CASSFSQVRYNEQFF. In nucleotides, the CDR3 is TGTGCCAGCAGTTTTTCGCAGGTCCGGTACAATGAGCAGTTCTTC.

The J gene is TRBJ1-1, the V gene TRBV9, with D possibly matching TRBD1 (6 bases). Per the germline V gene, CDR1 is SGDLS and CDR2 is YYNGEE. V dropped 4 bases and J dropped 4 bases, with 14 bases sitting between them. The CDR3 has 14 residues. This CDR3 reads CASSFSGVGTEAFF. CDR3 DNA sequence: TGTGCCAGCAGCTTTTCAGGGGTGGGCACTGAAGCTTTCTTT. Full variable domain (outside the CDR3, taken from reference TRBV9 and TRBJ1-1): DSGVTQTPKHLITATGQRVTLRCSPRSGDLSVYWYQQSLDQGLQFLIQYYNGEERAKGNILERFSAQQFPDLHSELNLSSLELGDSALYFCASSFSGVGTEAFFGQGTRLTVV.

The chain employs TRBV19 and TRBJ1-6; TRBD1 matches at 7 bases. Germline assignment: CDR1 LNHDA and CDR2 SQIVND (reference sequence). CDR3 length: 14 amino acids. The V segment lost 7 bases and the J segment 4 bases; nucleotides outside the gene matches: 4. Here the CDR3 DNA reads TGTGCCAGTAAGGAACAGGGGTATAATTCACCCCTCCACTTT. It is translated as CASKEQGYNSPLHF.

This clone was seen only a few times. Other DNA sequences in the same sample also yield this CDR3. The chain recombines TRBV14 with TRBJ2-2, with D uncertain. Germline CDR1 SGHDN, CDR2 FVKESK. The CDR3 totals 13 residues. Deletions cut 4 bases from V and 6 bases from J, with 9 bases between. CDR3 protein: CASSPLRAGELFF. The DNA of the CDR3 is TGTGCCAGCAGCCCACTTAGGGCCGGGGAGCTGTTTTTT.

J is TRBJ2-2 and V is TRBV6-6, with 7 nucleotides matching TRBD1. In germline, CDR1 is MNHNY, CDR2 SVGAGI (reference sequence). This CDR3 has 15 amino acids. V was pared by 5 bases and J by 3 bases, with 6 bases of the junction left unmatched. CDR3 region: CASSDDRVYTGELFF. Here the CDR3 DNA reads TGTGCCAGCAGTGACGACAGGGTGTACACCGGGGAGCTGTTTTTT.